This T cell receptor (beta chain) derives from a study of PD-L1 blockade in urothelial cancer. The table came from immunoSEQ multiplex PCR; TCRdb's copy has only in-frame clones and leaves some out. The data contain about 73,000 clones, 85% to 90% of them singletons. After removal of 4 bases from V and 6 bases from J, the junction contained 12 bases not matched to a gene. Germline V lookup: CDR1 SGDLS, CDR2 YYNGEE. The length of the CDR3 is 16 residues. This sequence joins TRBV9 and TRBJ2-3; 9 positions match TRBD2. This material consisted of PBMCs, taken around atezolizumab (anti-PD-L1) treatment. The sequence derives from a man between 60 and 70 years old with urothelial cancer. CDR3 loop: CASSPAAGGPSDTQYF. In nucleotides, the CDR3 is TGTGCCAGCAGCCCAGCTGCGGGGGGGCCTTCGGATACGCAGTATTTT.